This T cell receptor beta chain was obtained from a study of shared clonotypes between healthy human individuals. Study results and limitations: Generally, estimated richness proved larger in naive subsets than it did in memory subsets. Shared across a handful of donors were around 4.7% of the naive CD4 clonotypes.

Germline values: CDR1 SEHNR, CDR2 FQNEAQ (reference sequence). Trimming cost V 7 bases and J 4 bases; bases outside gene matches: 10. The CDR3 loop spans 15 amino acids. Replicate PCRs run on sorted subsets employed 200 ng DNA, some 33,000 T cell genomes. Generated by immunoSEQ multiplex PCR, the TCRdb table keeps only in-frame clones and is missing some. The sample holds over a million clones; 95% to 99% are singletons and the top ten take about 0.4%. In regard to this clone: What it binds is not known.

The study separated CD4+ cells into CD45RA+ naive and CD45RA-negative memory subsets. The receptor comes from a man aged 25-45 years in good health. The chain recombines TRBV7-9 with TRBJ2-3; 8 nucleotides agree with TRBD2. Sequenced material: naive CD4+ T cells sorted from blood. This sample's subset: CD45RA+ positively selected. This chain's CDR3 is CASTSGAGAADTQYF. Here the CDR3 DNA reads TGTGCCAGCACCTCTGGAGCGGGAGCGGCAGATACGCAGTATTTT.